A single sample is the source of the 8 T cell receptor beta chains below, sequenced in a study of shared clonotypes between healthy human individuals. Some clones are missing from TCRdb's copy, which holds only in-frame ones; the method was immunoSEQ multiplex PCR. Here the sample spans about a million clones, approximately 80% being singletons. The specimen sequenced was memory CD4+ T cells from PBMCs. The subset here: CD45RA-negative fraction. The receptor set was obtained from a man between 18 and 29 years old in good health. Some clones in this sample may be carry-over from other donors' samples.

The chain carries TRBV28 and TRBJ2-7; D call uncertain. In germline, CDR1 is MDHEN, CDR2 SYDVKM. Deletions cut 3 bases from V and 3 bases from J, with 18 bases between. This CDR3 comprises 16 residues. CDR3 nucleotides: TGTGCCAGCAGTTTGAGACTCTCGGGCAATATCTACGAGCAGTACTTC. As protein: CASSLRLSGNIYEQYF.

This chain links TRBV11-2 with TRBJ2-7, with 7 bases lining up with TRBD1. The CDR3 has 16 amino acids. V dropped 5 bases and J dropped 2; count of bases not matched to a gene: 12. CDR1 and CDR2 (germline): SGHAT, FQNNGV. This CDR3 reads CASSPIRRGRPYEQYF. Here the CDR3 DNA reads TGTGCCAGCAGCCCCATTCGTAGGGGGCGCCCCTACGAGCAGTACTTC. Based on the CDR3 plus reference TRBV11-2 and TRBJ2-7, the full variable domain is EAGVAQSPRYKIIEKRQSVAFWCNPISGHATLYWYQQILGQGPKLLIQFQNNGVVDDSQLPKDRFSAERLKGVDSTLKIQPAKLEDSAVYLCASSPIRRGRPYEQYFGPGTRLTVT.

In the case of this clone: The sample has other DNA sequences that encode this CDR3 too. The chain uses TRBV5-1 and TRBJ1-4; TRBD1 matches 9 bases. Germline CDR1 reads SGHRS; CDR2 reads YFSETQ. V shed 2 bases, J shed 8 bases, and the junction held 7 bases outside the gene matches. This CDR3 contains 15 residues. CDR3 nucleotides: TGCGCCAGCAGCTTACAGGGGGCATATAACGAAAAACTGTTTTTT. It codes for CASSLQGAYNEKLFF.

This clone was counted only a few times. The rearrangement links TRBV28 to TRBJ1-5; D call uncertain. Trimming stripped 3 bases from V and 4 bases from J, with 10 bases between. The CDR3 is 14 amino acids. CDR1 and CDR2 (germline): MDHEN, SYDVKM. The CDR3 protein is CASSLGRPNQPQHF. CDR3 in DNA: TGTGCCAGCAGTTTGGGGAGGCCTAATCAGCCCCAGCATTTT.

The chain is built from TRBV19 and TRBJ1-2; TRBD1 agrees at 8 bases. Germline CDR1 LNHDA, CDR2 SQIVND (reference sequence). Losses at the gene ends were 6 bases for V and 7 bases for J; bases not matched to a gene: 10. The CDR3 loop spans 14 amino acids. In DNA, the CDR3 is TGTGCCAGTAGAAATGGCAGGGGGCGCGGTGGCTACACCTTC. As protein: CASRNGRGRGGYTF.

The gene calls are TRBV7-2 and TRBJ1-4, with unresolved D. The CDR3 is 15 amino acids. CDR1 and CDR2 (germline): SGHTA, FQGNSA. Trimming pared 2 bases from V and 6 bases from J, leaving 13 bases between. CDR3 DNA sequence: TGTGCCAGCAGCTTACGAGGCCCCGGGGATGAAAAACTGTTTTTT. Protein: CASSLRGPGDEKLFF.

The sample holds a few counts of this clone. The CDR3 bases are TGCGCCAGCAGCCTAAGGGACATGATGAACACTGAAGCTTTCTTT. Translating gives CASSLRDMMNTEAFF. This chain uses TRBV4-1 with TRBJ1-1; possibly TRBD1 for D (6 bases). CDR1 and CDR2 (germline): MGHRA, YSYEKL. This CDR3 spans 15 amino acids. V gave up 4 bases and J gave up 0 bases, with 12 bases separating them.

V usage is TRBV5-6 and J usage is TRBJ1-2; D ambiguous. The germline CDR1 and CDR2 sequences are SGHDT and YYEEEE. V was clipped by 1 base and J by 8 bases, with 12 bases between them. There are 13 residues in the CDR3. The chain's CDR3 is CASSLTGGRGYTF. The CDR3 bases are TGTGCCAGCAGCTTGACGGGTGGAAGAGGCTACACCTTC.